A single sample gave rise to the 12 T cell receptor beta chains below, sequenced in a study of cytomegalovirus exposure and HLA in healthy donors. Only in-frame clones appear in the TCRdb table, and some are missing; sequencing was by immunoSEQ multiplex PCR. The table shows 150,000 to 200,000 clones, with approximately 89% occurring only once. Sequenced material: PBMCs. Receptor source: a woman aged 18-30 years in good health and CMV-seropositive.

The rearrangement uses TRBV9 and TRBJ2-2; D gene ambiguous. The CDR3 covers 17 residues. Per the germline V gene, CDR1 is SGDLS and CDR2 is YYNGEE. Trimming took 3 bases from V and 3 from J, leaving 18 bases between them. CDR3 protein: CASSAQAMGSDTGELFF. CDR3 bases: TGTGCCAGCAGCGCCCAGGCTATGGGTTCTGACACCGGGGAGCTGTTTTTT.

This chain connects TRBV9 to TRBJ2-1; 10 bases are shared with TRBD2. Germline V CDR1 and CDR2: SGDLS, YYNGEE. V trimming: 2 bases; J trimming: 8 bases; junction bases outside the gene matches: 10. The CDR3 loop spans 16 amino acids. The CDR3 DNA follows: TGTGCCAGCAGCGTGGCTAGCGGGAGAATTGGCGATGAGCAGTTCTTC. It specifies CASSVASGRIGDEQFF.

In this sample, this clone turned up once. The rearrangement joins TRBV11-3 to TRBJ2-1; 7 bases line up with TRBD2. CDR1 is SGHNT, CDR2 YENEEA, per germline. V was pared by 5 bases and J by 5 bases, with 9 bases of the junction left unmatched. The CDR3 has 15 residues. Here the CDR3 reads CASSPGGSGNNEQFF. The CDR3 DNA sequence: TGTGCCAGCAGCCCCGGGGGAAGCGGGAACAATGAGCAGTTCTTC.

This chain joins TRBV4-3 and TRBJ1-4; weak D call: TRBD1 (5 bases). Germline V gene lookup returns CDR1 LGHNA and CDR2 YSLEER. The CDR3 is 16 amino acids. Trimming left V 0 bases short and J 3 bases short, with 11 bases between. The CDR3 sequence: CASSQEGGTSNEKLFF. The CDR3 coding sequence is TGCGCCAGCAGCCAAGAGGGGGGGACCTCTAATGAAAAACTGTTTTTT.

The V and J genes are TRBV6-1 and TRBJ2-7; the match to TRBD1 covers 8 bases. The CDR3 has 15 amino acids. Trimming cost V 4 bases and J 0 bases; bases outside gene matches: 5. Germline V CDR1 and CDR2: MNHNS, SASEGT. The CDR3 loop reads CASSGRDRPSYEQYF. CDR3 nucleotide sequence: TGTGCCAGCAGTGGCCGGGACAGGCCCTCCTACGAGCAGTACTTC.

The V gene is TRBV9, the J gene TRBJ2-1; TRBD2 agrees at 13 bases. Trimming cost V 3 bases and J 8 bases; bases outside gene matches: 11. The CDR3 loop spans 17 amino acids. Germline V gene data show CDR1 as SGDLS and CDR2 as YYNGEE. CDR3 nucleotides: TGTGCCAGCAGCGCATTACCGGGACTAGCGGGATCGGATGAGCAGTTCTTC. This gives the protein CASSALPGLAGSDEQFF.

The J gene is TRBJ2-7, the V gene TRBV7-2, with TRBD1 as a possible D gene (6 bases). With 5 bases removed from V and 3 bases from J, the gap between germline ends came to 17 bases. Germline loops: CDR1 SGHTA, CDR2 FQGNSA. This CDR3 is 15 amino acids long. This chain's CDR3 is CASSHPTGPNYEQYF. In DNA form, the CDR3 reads TGTGCCAGCAGCCACCCCACAGGGCCCAACTACGAGCAGTACTTC.

The gene calls are TRBV14 and TRBJ2-1; 7 positions agree with TRBD2. This CDR3 contains 18 residues. Trimming took 0 bases from V and 1 from J; bases not matched to a gene: 9. CDR1 is SGHDN and CDR2 is FVKESK in the germline V gene. The CDR3 sequence is CASSQDRSGGPSYNEQFF. The CDR3 DNA is TGTGCCAGCAGCCAAGATAGGTCGGGGGGTCCTTCCTACAATGAGCAGTTCTTC.

CDR3 sequence (DNA): TGTGCCAGCAGCTCGGACAATTACAGAAAAACTGGAAACACCATATATTTT. Protein: CASSSDNYRKTGNTIYF. The chain combines TRBV11-2 with TRBJ1-3; D is perhaps TRBD1 (5 bases). Per germline, CDR1 SGHAT and CDR2 FQNNGV. V was cut by 4 bases and J by 2 bases, with 18 bases left in between. This CDR3 comprises 17 residues.

The genes are TRBV5-1 and TRBJ2-7; 12 nucleotides align to TRBD1. After removal of 6 bases from V and 6 bases from J, the junction contained 4 bases not matched to a gene. The CDR3 is 13 amino acids. Germline V gene lookup returns CDR1 SGHRS and CDR2 YFSETQ. The CDR3 protein is CASNRDRGLEQYF. In DNA, the CDR3 is TGCGCCAGCAACCGGGACAGGGGGCTCGAGCAGTACTTC.

On this clone itself: One junction end does not reproduce the germline sequence, and a read error may be involved. The genes are TRBV7-7 and TRBJ2-7, with TRBD2 matching over 11 bases. Looked up from germline, CDR1 is SSHAT and CDR2 is FNYEAQ (reference sequence). The CDR3 runs 15 residues. CDR3 amino acids: CASSAGTSGTYEQYF. For the CDR3, the DNA is TGTGCTAGCAGCGCCGGGACTAGCGGAACCTACGAGCAGTACTTC.

The rearrangement uses TRBV29-1 and TRBJ1-1, with D tentatively TRBD1 (5 bases). The CDR3 is made up of 13 amino acids. Trimming took 6 bases from V and 4 from J, leaving 15 bases between them. Germline CDR1 SQVTM, CDR2 ANQGSEA. The CDR3 protein is CSVTREVGTEAFF. DNA of the CDR3: TGCAGCGTCACCAGGGAGGTGGGCACTGAAGCTTTCTTT.